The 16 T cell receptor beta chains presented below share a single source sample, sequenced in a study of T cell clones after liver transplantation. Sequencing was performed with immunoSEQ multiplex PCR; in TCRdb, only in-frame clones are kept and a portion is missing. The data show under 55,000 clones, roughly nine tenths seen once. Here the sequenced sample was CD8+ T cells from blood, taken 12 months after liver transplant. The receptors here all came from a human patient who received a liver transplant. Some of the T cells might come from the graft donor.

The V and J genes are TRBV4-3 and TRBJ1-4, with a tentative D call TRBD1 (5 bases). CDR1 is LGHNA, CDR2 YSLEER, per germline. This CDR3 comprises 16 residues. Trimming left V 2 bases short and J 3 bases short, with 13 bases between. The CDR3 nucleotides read TGCGCCAGCAGCCAACTGGTCGACAGCCCTAATGAAAAACTGTTTTTT. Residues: CASSQLVDSPNEKLFF.

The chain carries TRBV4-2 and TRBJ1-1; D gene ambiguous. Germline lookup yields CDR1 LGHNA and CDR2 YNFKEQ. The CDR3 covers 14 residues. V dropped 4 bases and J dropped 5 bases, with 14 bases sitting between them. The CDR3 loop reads CASSLTGERTEAFF. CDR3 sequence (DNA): TGTGCCAGCAGCCTGACCGGGGAGAGAACTGAAGCTTTCTTT.

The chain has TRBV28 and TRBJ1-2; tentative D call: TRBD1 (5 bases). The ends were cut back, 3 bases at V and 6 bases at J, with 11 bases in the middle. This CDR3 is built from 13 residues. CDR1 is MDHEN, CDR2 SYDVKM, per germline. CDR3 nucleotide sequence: TGTGCCAGCAGTTTTCGGGGGAGTAATGGCTACACCTTC. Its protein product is CASSFRGSNGYTF.

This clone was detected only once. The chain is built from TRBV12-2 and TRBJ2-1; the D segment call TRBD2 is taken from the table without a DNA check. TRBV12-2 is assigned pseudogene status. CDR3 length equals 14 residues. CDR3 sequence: CASRWLAGSNEQFF. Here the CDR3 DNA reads TGTGCAAGTCGCTGGCTAGCGGGATCCAATGAGCAGTTCTTC.

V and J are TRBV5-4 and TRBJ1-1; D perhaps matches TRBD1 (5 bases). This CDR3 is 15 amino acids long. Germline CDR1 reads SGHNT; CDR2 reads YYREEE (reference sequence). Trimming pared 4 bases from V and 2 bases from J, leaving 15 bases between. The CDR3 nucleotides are TGTGCCAGCAGCCCGAGGGTAGGGGTTAACACTGAAGCTTTCTTT. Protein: CASSPRVGVNTEAFF.

This chain's CDR3 is CASSFKDFFGEQYF. For the CDR3, the DNA is TGTGCCAGCAGCTTTAAGGATTTCTTTGGCGAGCAGTACTTC. The gene calls are TRBV5-7 and TRBJ2-7; D unresolved. TRBV5-7 is classed as an ORF, of uncertain function. V was trimmed by 2 bases and J by 6 bases, leaving 15 bases between them. The CDR3 is made up of 14 amino acids.

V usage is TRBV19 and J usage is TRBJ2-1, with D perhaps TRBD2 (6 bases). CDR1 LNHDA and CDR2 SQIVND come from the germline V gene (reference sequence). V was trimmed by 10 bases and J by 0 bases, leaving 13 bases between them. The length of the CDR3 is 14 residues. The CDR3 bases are TGTGCCACCTTAGGGACTCCCTCCTACAATGAGCAGTTCTTC. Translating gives CATLGTPSYNEQFF.

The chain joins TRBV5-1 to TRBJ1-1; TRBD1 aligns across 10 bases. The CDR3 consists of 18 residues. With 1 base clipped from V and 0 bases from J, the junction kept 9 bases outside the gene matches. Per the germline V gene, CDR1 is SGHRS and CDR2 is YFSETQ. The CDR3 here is CASSLTPGTGVMNTEAFF. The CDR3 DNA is TGCGCCAGCAGCTTGACTCCCGGGACAGGGGTTATGAACACTGAAGCTTTCTTT.

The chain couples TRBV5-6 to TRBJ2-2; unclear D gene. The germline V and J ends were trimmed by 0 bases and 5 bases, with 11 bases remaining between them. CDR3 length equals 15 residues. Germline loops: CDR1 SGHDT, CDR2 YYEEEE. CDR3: CASSLAGGLTGELFF. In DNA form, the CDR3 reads TGTGCCAGCAGCTTGGCCGGCGGATTAACCGGGGAGCTGTTTTTT.

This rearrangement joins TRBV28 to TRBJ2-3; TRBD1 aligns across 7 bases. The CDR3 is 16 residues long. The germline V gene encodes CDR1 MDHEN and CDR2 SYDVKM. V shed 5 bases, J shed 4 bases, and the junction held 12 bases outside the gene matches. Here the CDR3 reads CASSLSTGYGPDTQYF. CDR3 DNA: TGTGCCAGCAGTCTATCGACAGGGTACGGCCCAGATACGCAGTATTTT.

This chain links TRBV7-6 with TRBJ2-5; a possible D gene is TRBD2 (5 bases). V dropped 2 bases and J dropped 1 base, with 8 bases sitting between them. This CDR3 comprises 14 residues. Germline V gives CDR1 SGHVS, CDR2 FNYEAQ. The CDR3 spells CASSLRRIQETQYF. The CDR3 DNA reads TGTGCCAGCAGCTTAAGGAGGATCCAAGAGACCCAGTACTTC.

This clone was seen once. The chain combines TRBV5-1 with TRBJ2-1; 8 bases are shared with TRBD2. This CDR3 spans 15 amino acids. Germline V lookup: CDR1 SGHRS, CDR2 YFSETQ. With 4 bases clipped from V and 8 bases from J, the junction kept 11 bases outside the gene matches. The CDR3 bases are TGCGCCAGCAGCCGGGGACTAGGGGCCCAGGATGAGCAGTTCTTC. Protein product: CASSRGLGAQDEQFF.

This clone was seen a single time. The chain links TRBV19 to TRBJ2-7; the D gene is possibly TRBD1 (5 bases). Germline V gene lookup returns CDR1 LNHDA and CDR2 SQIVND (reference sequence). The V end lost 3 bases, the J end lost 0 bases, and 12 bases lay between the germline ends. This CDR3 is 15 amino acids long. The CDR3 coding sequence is TGTGCCAGTAGTATTTCGCCAGGGAACTCCTACGAGCAGTACTTC. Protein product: CASSISPGNSYEQYF.

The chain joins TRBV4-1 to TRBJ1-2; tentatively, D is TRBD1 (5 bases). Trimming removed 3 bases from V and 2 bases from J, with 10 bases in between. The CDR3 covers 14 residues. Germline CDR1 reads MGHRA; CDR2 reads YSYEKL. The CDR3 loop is CASSQSGANYGYTF. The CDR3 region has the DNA TGCGCCAGCAGCCAGTCCGGGGCGAACTATGGCTACACCTTC.

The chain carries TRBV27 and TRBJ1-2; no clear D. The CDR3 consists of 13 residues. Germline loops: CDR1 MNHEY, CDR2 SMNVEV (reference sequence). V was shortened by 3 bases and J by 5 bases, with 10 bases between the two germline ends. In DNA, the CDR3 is TGTGCCAGCAGTTTCGGACGTTGGTATGGCTACACCTTC. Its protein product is CASSFGRWYGYTF.

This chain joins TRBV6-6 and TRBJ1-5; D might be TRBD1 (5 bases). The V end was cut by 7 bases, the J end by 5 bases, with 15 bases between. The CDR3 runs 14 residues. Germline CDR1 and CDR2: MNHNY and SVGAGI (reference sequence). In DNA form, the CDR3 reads TGTGCCAGCACCGGGACTGGGGATCATCAGCCCCAGCATTTT. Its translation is CASTGTGDHQPQHF.